This is a list of T cell receptor beta chains from one sample in a study of shared clonotypes between healthy human individuals. The data were produced by immunoSEQ multiplex PCR, yet TCRdb's version contains in-frame clones alone and is incomplete. The sample has around 2,000,000 clones; about 95% are singletons. The sequenced sample consisted of naive CD8+ T cells sorted from blood. The origin of the receptors is a man aged 18 to 35 in good health. Both conserved end residues are part of each CDR3. The order of the fields is D gene, V gene, J gene, clone size, CDR3 protein, CDR3 DNA. The D gene is left open where the match is weak. Size values are once, few and many counts, or a class for expanded clones, and some rows have none.

>NA|TRBV14|TRBJ2-7|NA
CASSQAPLYATYEQYF
TGTGCCAGCAGCCAAGCCCCCCTCTACGCTACCTACGAGCAGTACTTC
>NA|TRBV9|TRBJ2-5|many
CASSVGRNQETQYF
TGTGCCAGCAGCGTAGGGCGGAACCAAGAGACCCAGTACTTC
>TRBD2|TRBV5-6|TRBJ2-1|NA
CASSHETSTYGHNEQFF
TGTGCCAGCAGCCACGAGACTAGCACTTACGGCCATAATGAGCAGTTCTTC
>TRBD1|TRBV19|TRBJ2-1|NA
CASSIVTGDEQFF
TGTGCCAGTAGTATTGTTACAGGGGATGAGCAGTTCTTC
>NA|TRBV2|TRBJ2-7|NA
CASTRDEPYEQYF
TGTGCCAGCACTCGGGACGAACCCTACGAGCAGTACTTC
>TRBD1|TRBV15|TRBJ2-7|NA
CATSRDRGLLEQYF
TGTGCCACCAGCAGGGACAGGGGCCTTTTAGAGCAGTACTTC
>NA|TRBV28|TRBJ2-5|NA
CASSLTAQETQYF
TGTGCCAGCAGTTTAACGGCACAAGAGACCCAGTACTTC
>TRBD2|TRBV4-1|TRBJ2-5|NA
CASSQDHLAGSVVLETQYF
TGCGCCAGCAGCCAAGACCACCTAGCGGGGTCGGTAGTTCTGGAGACCCAGTACTTC
>NA|TRBV6-5|TRBJ2-1|NA
CASRPDTHNEQFF
TGTGCCAGCAGACCGGACACACACAATGAGCAGTTCTTC
>TRBD1|TRBV6-1|TRBJ2-1|NA
CASSEPGQGDSEQFF
TGTGCCAGCAGTGAGCCGGGACAGGGGGACAGTGAGCAGTTCTTC
>TRBD1|TRBV7-2|TRBJ1-5|NA
CASSHTGGEGNQPQHF
TGTGCCAGCAGCCACACAGGGGGCGAAGGCAATCAGCCCCAGCATTTT
>TRBD1|TRBV6-1|TRBJ1-1|NA
CASGGQGARWTEAFF
TGTGCCAGCGGTGGACAGGGGGCTAGATGGACTGAAGCTTTCTTT
>NA|TRBV15|TRBJ1-2|NA
CATSAERGYGYTF
TGTGCCACCAGCGCAGAGAGAGGCTATGGCTACACCTTC
>NA|TRBV21-1|TRBJ2-1|NA
CASKLAGGANEQFF
TGTGCCAGCAAACTAGCGGGAGGAGCCAATGAGCAGTTCTTC
>NA|TRBV5-1|TRBJ2-5|NA
CASSPAFGETQYF
TGCGCCAGCAGCCCGGCCTTCGGGGAGACCCAGTACTTC
>NA|TRBV15|TRBJ2-7|NA
CATSRVTASYEQYF
TGTGCCACCAGCAGGGTTACAGCCTCCTACGAGCAGTACTTC
>NA|TRBV5-6|TRBJ1-1|NA
CASSLGGLATEAFF
TGTGCCAGCAGCTTGGGGGGGTTGGCCACTGAAGCTTTCTTT
>NA|TRBV27|TRBJ1-1|NA
CASSLLVPIMNTEAFF
TGTGCCAGCAGTTTATTGGTACCGATCATGAACACTGAAGCTTTCTTT
>TRBD2|TRBV7-9|TRBJ2-3|NA
CASSLPGTSGADTQYF
TGTGCCAGCAGCTTACCCGGGACTAGCGGCGCAGATACGCAGTATTTT
>NA|TRBV5-1|TRBJ1-5|once
CASSLRAQLRNQPQHF
TGCGCCAGCAGCCTGCGGGCCCAGCTTCGCAATCAGCCCCAGCATTTT
>NA|TRBV4-2|TRBJ2-3|NA
CASSQQGSTDTQYF
TGTGCCAGCAGCCAACAGGGTAGCACAGATACGCAGTATTTT
>TRBD1|TRBV11-3|TRBJ2-2|NA
CASSVTGGSNTGELFF
TGTGCCAGCAGCGTGACAGGGGGCTCGAACACCGGGGAGCTGTTTTTT
>TRBD2|TRBV6-1|TRBJ2-3|NA
CASSELRGGAPGSDTQYF
TGTGCCAGCAGTGAACTCCGGGGGGGGGCCCCAGGGTCAGATACGCAGTATTTT
>NA|TRBV6-5|TRBJ2-1|once
CASSSGAYNEQFF
TGTGCCAGCAGTTCAGGAGCCTACAATGAGCAGTTCTTC
>NA|TRBV7-8|TRBJ2-3|once
CASSLVGELEDTQYF
TGTGCCAGCAGCTTAGTGGGGGAGTTGGAAGATACGCAGTATTTT
>NA|TRBV9|TRBJ2-1|NA
CASSVGQPWDEQFF
TGTGCCAGCAGCGTCGGACAGCCTTGGGATGAGCAGTTCTTC
>TRBD2|TRBV7-9|TRBJ2-3|NA
CASSYLLAGGTDTQYF
TGTGCCAGCAGCTACCTCCTAGCGGGAGGCACAGATACGCAGTATTTT
>NA|TRBV27|TRBJ1-6|NA
CASSPSSGDNNSPLHF
TGTGCCAGCAGTCCTTCCTCAGGGGACAATAATTCACCCCTCCACTTT
>TRBD1|TRBV2|TRBJ2-1|NA
CASVQGAEYNEQFF
TGTGCCAGCGTACAGGGGGCGGAATACAATGAGCAGTTCTTC
>TRBD2|TRBV19|TRBJ2-7|NA
CAKLPTSGGYEQYF
TGTGCCAAATTGCCGACTAGCGGGGGGTACGAGCAGTACTTC
>NA|TRBV12-2|TRBJ2-2|NA
CASRVQGKGCTGELFF
TGTGCAAGTCGGGTTCAGGGAAAGGGGTGCACCGGGGAGCTGTTTTTT
>NA|TRBV30|TRBJ1-1|NA
CGGEGPLNTEAFF
TGTGGGGGGGAGGGTCCACTGAACACTGAAGCTTTCTTT
>NA|TRBV2|TRBJ2-7|NA
CASVDTPSSYEQYF
TGTGCCAGCGTTGACACCCCAAGCTCCTACGAGCAGTACTTC
>NA|TRBV6-1|TRBJ1-5|NA
CASSVFRGISNQPQHF
TGTGCCAGCAGTGTCTTTCGGGGAATAAGCAATCAGCCCCAGCATTTT
>NA|TRBV15|TRBJ1-3|NA
CATSTDVGAGNTIYF
TGTGCCACCAGCACCGACGTAGGGGCTGGAAACACCATATATTTT
>NA|TRBV6-1|TRBJ2-7|NA
CASSEAAYEQYF
TGTGCCAGCAGTGAGGCAGCCTACGAGCAGTACTTC
>NA|TRBV10-1|TRBJ1-2|NA
CASSEAAGEDGYTF
TGCGCCAGCAGTGAGGCGGCAGGGGAGGATGGCTACACCTTC
>NA|TRBV7-9|TRBJ2-3|NA
CASSLSGVGVQTDTQYF
TGTGCCAGCAGCCTATCCGGCGTGGGGGTACAAACAGATACGCAGTATTTT
>TRBD2|TRBV7-8|TRBJ2-3|NA
CASSPALAGVEDTQYF
TGTGCCAGCAGCCCAGCACTAGCGGGAGTGGAAGATACGCAGTATTTT
>TRBD1|TRBV28|TRBJ1-5|NA
CASSLTGAGNQPQHF
TGTGCCAGCAGCCTCACAGGGGCGGGCAATCAGCCCCAGCATTTT
>NA|TRBV7-9|TRBJ1-6|NA
CASSPRSAGQLGDSPLHF
TGTGCCAGCAGCCCCCGAAGTGCAGGCCAACTAGGAGATTCACCCCTCCACTTT
>TRBD2|TRBV4-3|TRBJ2-1|NA
CASSQEGLADPYNEQFF
TGCGCCAGCAGCCAAGAGGGACTAGCGGACCCTTACAATGAGCAGTTCTTC
>NA|TRBV11-2|TRBJ2-5|NA
CASSLLGFQETQYF
TGTGCCAGCAGCCTCTTGGGGTTCCAAGAGACCCAGTACTTC
>NA|TRBV28|TRBJ1-2|NA
CASSPREVYGYTF
TGTGCCAGCAGTCCCAGAGAGGTCTATGGCTACACCTTC
>NA|TRBV7-5|TRBJ2-4|NA
CARSSEGGTSGTLAKNIQYF
TGTGCCAGAAGCTCGGAAGGCGGGACTAGCGGGACTTTAGCCAAAAACATTCAGTACTTC
>TRBD1|TRBV4-1|TRBJ2-7|NA
CASSPRTGETYEQYF
TGCGCCAGCAGCCCCCGGACAGGGGAAACCTACGAGCAGTACTTC
>NA|TRBV9|TRBJ2-2|NA
CASSDRVGELFF
TGTGCCAGCAGCGACAGGGTAGGGGAGCTGTTTTTT
>NA|TRBV11-2|TRBJ1-6|NA
CASSLTLGGSYNSPLHF
TGTGCCAGCAGCTTAACTTTGGGGGGGTCCTATAATTCACCCCTCCACTTT
>NA|TRBV7-9|TRBJ2-5|once
CASSLGHSETQYF
TGTGCCAGCAGCTTAGGGCACTCCGAGACCCAGTACTTC
>NA|TRBV11-2|TRBJ2-1|NA
CASSLLRDSSYNEQFF
TGTGCCAGCAGCTTACTGCGGGATTCCTCCTACAATGAGCAGTTCTTC
>TRBD1|TRBV5-6|TRBJ2-7|NA
CASSPAGGERSYEQYF
TGTGCCAGCAGCCCGGCAGGGGGCGAAAGGTCCTACGAGCAGTACTTC
>NA|TRBV4-3|TRBJ1-2|NA
CASSQAAVAGVGYTF
TGCGCCAGCAGCCAAGCGGCGGTAGCAGGGGTTGGCTACACCTTC
>NA|TRBV27|TRBJ1-1|NA
CASSLTEMNTEAFF
TGTGCCAGCAGTTTGACAGAGATGAACACTGAAGCTTTCTTT
>TRBD1|TRBV7-3|TRBJ2-5|NA
CASSATGTGGETQYF
TGTGCCAGCAGCGCCACCGGGACAGGGGGAGAGACCCAGTACTTC
>TRBD1|TRBV10-3|TRBJ2-3|NA
CAISESAGTGSTDTQYF
TGTGCCATCAGTGAGTCTGCCGGGACAGGGTCGACAGATACGCAGTATTTT
>TRBD2|TRBV28|TRBJ2-1|NA
CASRLGTSGGRNEQFF
TGTGCCAGCAGGCTTGGGACTAGCGGGGGGAGGAATGAGCAGTTCTTC